The 32 T cell receptor beta chains given below trace back to one sample, sequenced in a study of blood T cells in healthy people across ages. Together with a sample-barcoded 5' primer, a J-beta primer mix was included in a second PCR lasting about 7 to 12 cycles. TCRdb redid the calling of the 5' RACE reads with MiXCR, one entry per CDR3 protein. The sample has around 1,100,000 distinct CDR3 sequences; approximately 38% are singletons. The sample consisted of blood. All receptors come from a man aged 18 to 29 in good health.

This clonotype was counted only a few times. The rearrangement links TRBV20-1 to TRBJ1-6; tentatively, D is TRBD1 (5 bases). The CDR3 is made up of 16 amino acids. The germline V gene has CDR1 DFQATT and CDR2 SNEGSKA (reference sequence). The V and J ends lost 1 base and 6 bases respectively, with 16 bases between them. Written as DNA, the CDR3 is TGCAGTGCTAGAGGCGACTTGGGACTGATTAATTCACCCCTCCACTTT. It translates to CSARGDLGLINSPLHF.

This clonotype appeared a few times. The V call is TRBV29-1, the J call TRBJ2-1; 8 nucleotides align to TRBD2. Germline lookup yields CDR1 SQVTM and CDR2 ANQGSEA. The V segment lost 6 bases and the J segment 2 bases; nucleotides outside the gene matches: 9. The CDR3 consists of 15 residues. Here the CDR3 reads CSVSSRGGPYNEQFF. The CDR3, as DNA: TGCAGCGTCTCCTCCCGGGGGGGCCCCTACAATGAGCAGTTCTTC.

This clonotype was seen only a few times. The chain uses TRBV20-1 and TRBJ2-7, with TRBD1 identical over 8 bases. Trimming took 5 bases from V and 3 from J; bases not matched to a gene: 3. Looked up from germline, CDR1 is DFQATT and CDR2 is SNEGSKA (reference sequence). The CDR3 totals 12 residues. CDR3: CSAPRGLYEQYF. The CDR3 nucleotides read TGCAGTGCTCCCAGGGGGCTCTACGAGCAGTACTTC.

Only a few counts were recorded for this clonotype. The chain uses TRBV5-1 and TRBJ1-1; TRBD1 agrees at 9 bases. CDR3 size: 16 residues. V shed 3 bases, J shed 2 bases, and the junction held 8 bases outside the gene matches. Per the germline V gene, CDR1 is SGHRS and CDR2 is YFSETQ. This CDR3 reads CASSSSGTGLNTEAFF. As DNA, the CDR3 is TGCGCCAGCAGCTCATCCGGGACAGGGCTAAACACTGAAGCTTTCTTT.

The V and J genes are TRBV20-1 and TRBJ1-3; D not certain. CDR1 is DFQATT, CDR2 SNEGSKA, per germline (reference sequence). V lost 0 bases and J lost 0, with 6 bases in between. The CDR3 is 14 amino acids. The CDR3 loop is CSARDPGSGNTIYF. The CDR3, as DNA: TGCAGTGCTAGAGATCCGGGCTCTGGAAACACCATATATTTT.

The chain couples TRBV12-3 or TRBV12-4 to TRBJ1-1; no definite D call. CDR3 length equals 13 residues. V was trimmed by 5 bases and J by 1 base, leaving 8 bases between them. The CDR3 coding sequence is TGTGCCAGCAGTGTAAAAAAGAACACTGAAGCTTTCTTT. Its translation is CASSVKKNTEAFF.

V is TRBV6-2 or TRBV6-3 and J is TRBJ2-3; D is possibly TRBD1 (5 bases). V was cut by 2 bases and J by 6 bases, with 9 bases left in between. The CDR3 totals 13 residues. CDR1 MNHEY and CDR2 SVGEGT come from the germline V gene. CDR3 sequence reads: CASSYTGADTQYF. The CDR3 DNA reads TGTGCCAGCAGTTACACTGGGGCGGATACGCAGTATTTT.

The chain combines TRBV4-3 with TRBJ2-1; weak D call: TRBD2 (6 bases). V gave up 0 bases and J gave up 5 bases, with 17 bases separating them. The CDR3 is made up of 17 amino acids. The V gene's germline CDR1 is LGHNA and CDR2 YSLEER. CDR3 residues: CASSQDHPGDLHNEQFF. For the CDR3, the DNA is TGCGCCAGCAGCCAAGATCACCCTGGGGACTTACACAATGAGCAGTTCTTC.

V usage is TRBV30 and J usage is TRBJ1-1, with 9 bases that match TRBD1. Germline lookup yields CDR1 GTSNPN and CDR2 SVGIG (reference sequence). The V gene end was trimmed by 4 bases and the J gene end by 10 bases; junction bases not matched to a gene: 4. The CDR3 covers 11 residues. The CDR3 reads CAWITGGRAFF. The CDR3 DNA sequence: TGTGCCTGGATAACAGGGGGCCGAGCTTTCTTT.

V and J are TRBV2 and TRBJ2-1, with 7 bases identical to TRBD1. The germline CDR1 and CDR2 sequences are SNHLY and FYNNEI. CDR3 size: 15 residues. Unmatched junction bases numbered 6, after V lost 5 bases and J lost 2 bases. CDR3 sequence reads: CASSRDSLTYNEQFF. DNA for the CDR3: TGTGCCAGCAGTCGGGACAGCTTAACCTACAATGAGCAGTTCTTC.

V and J are TRBV11-3 and TRBJ2-1; D is uncertain. The CDR3 has 13 amino acids. In germline, CDR1 is SGHNT, CDR2 YENEEA. V was cut by 5 bases and J by 5 bases, with 10 bases left in between. CDR3 region: CASSRSPDNEQFF. DNA for the CDR3: TGTGCCAGCAGCCGCTCCCCGGACAATGAGCAGTTCTTC.

This chain joins TRBV27 and TRBJ1-1; a possible D gene is TRBD1 (5 bases). Per germline, CDR1 MNHEY and CDR2 SMNVEV (reference sequence). Trimming took 8 bases from V and 0 from J, leaving 10 bases between them. The CDR3 length is 13 residues. The CDR3 loop is CASALGLNTEAFF. The DNA of the CDR3 is TGTGCCAGCGCACTGGGACTGAACACTGAAGCTTTCTTT.

The chain couples TRBV21-1 to TRBJ2-7. TRBV21-1 is designated a pseudogene. This CDR3 is built from 14 residues. CDR3 DNA sequence: TGTGCCAGCAGCAAATTTTACTGCTATTACGAGCAGTACTTC. Amino acid sequence: CASSKFYCYYEQYF.

The chain recombines TRBV5-1 with TRBJ1-1, with 9 bases identical to TRBD1. After removal of 8 bases from V and 1 base from J, the junction contained 9 bases not matched to a gene. This CDR3 has 15 residues. Germline lookup yields CDR1 SGHRS and CDR2 YFSETQ. The DNA for the CDR3 is TGCGCCAGTTCCGCACAGGGGGCGCAGAACACTGAAGCTTTCTTT. Its translation: CASSAQGAQNTEAFF. Full variable domain (missing parts from reference TRBV5-1 and TRBJ1-1): KAGVTQTPRYLIKTRGQQVTLSCSPISGHRSVSWYQQTPGQGLQFLFEYFSETQRNKGNFPGRFSGRQFSNSRSEMNVSTLELGDSALYLCASSAQGAQNTEAFFGQGTRLTVV.

The V gene is TRBV4-2, the J gene TRBJ1-5; D gene unclear. CDR1 is LGHNA, CDR2 YNFKEQ, per germline. The CDR3 covers 14 residues. V was clipped by 2 bases and J by 3 bases, with 8 bases between them. CDR3 sequence (DNA): TGTGCCAGCAGCCAAACAGATCTCAATCAGCCCCAGCATTTT. The encoded protein is CASSQTDLNQPQHF.

This sequence joins TRBV6-1 and TRBJ2-1, with 8 bases aligning to TRBD1. The CDR3 consists of 17 residues. Germline CDR1 and CDR2: MNHNS and SASEGT. V lost 7 bases to trimming and J lost 3 bases; unmatched junction nucleotides: 14. DNA of the CDR3: TGTGCCAGCACACTTTTATTAGGACAGGGAAGCTACAATGAGCAGTTCTTC. Residues: CASTLLLGQGSYNEQFF.

V and J are TRBV6-5 and TRBJ1-2; the D gene is possibly TRBD1 (5 bases). Germline loops: CDR1 MNHEY, CDR2 SVGAGI. Trimming left V 5 bases short and J 2 bases short, with 9 bases between. CDR3 length: 13 amino acids. The CDR3 loop reads CASSDNRNYGYTF. CDR3 bases: TGTGCCAGCAGTGACAACAGGAACTATGGCTACACCTTC.

This clonotype appeared many times. V gene TRBV2 combines with J gene TRBJ1-5; D remains unclear. The CDR3 is 13 amino acids. In germline, CDR1 is SNHLY, CDR2 FYNNEI. V was trimmed by 7 bases and J by 2 bases, leaving 9 bases between them. CDR3 protein: CASTAMGNQPQHF. Written as DNA, the CDR3 is TGTGCCAGCACAGCTATGGGCAATCAGCCCCAGCATTTT.

The V and J genes are TRBV4-2 and TRBJ2-5; D might be TRBD2 (6 bases). Germline lookup yields CDR1 LGHNA and CDR2 YNFKEQ. The V end was cut by 0 bases, the J end by 4 bases, with 15 bases between. The CDR3 sequence is 16 residues long. The CDR3: CASSQEGGAERETQYF. The CDR3 bases are TGTGCCAGCAGCCAAGAGGGAGGAGCGGAAAGAGAGACCCAGTACTTC.

This clonotype was observed a handful of times. The chain joins TRBV6-2 or TRBV6-3 to TRBJ1-2; no clear D. Germline loops: CDR1 MNHEY, CDR2 SVGEGT. The CDR3 length is 12 residues. Trimming cost V 7 bases and J 0 bases, with 6 bases left between them. CDR3 in DNA: TGTGCCAGCACGAGAACTAACTATGGCTACACCTTC. It yields the protein CASTRTNYGYTF.

This clonotype appeared many times. This chain joins TRBV4-2 and TRBJ2-7; D gene unclear. This CDR3 region has 15 residues. V gave up 0 bases and J gave up 0 bases, with 9 bases separating them. The germline CDR1 and CDR2 sequences are LGHNA and YNFKEQ. The CDR3 bases are TGTGCCAGCAGCCAAGATTCTCCGAACTCCTACGAGCAGTACTTC. Amino acid sequence: CASSQDSPNSYEQYF.

This chain connects TRBV6-2 or TRBV6-3 to TRBJ2-1; 7 nucleotides match TRBD1. The V gene end was trimmed by 6 bases and the J gene end by 0 bases; junction bases not matched to a gene: 8. The CDR3 sequence is 16 residues long. Germline V gene lookup returns CDR1 MNHEY and CDR2 SVGEGT. The CDR3 DNA follows: TGTGCCAGCAGGGGATCCGGGACAGACTCCTACAATGAGCAGTTCTTC. Translated: CASRGSGTDSYNEQFF.

This clonotype has just a few counts. Here the CDR3 reads CAIGDREGYGYTF. In nucleotides, the CDR3 is TGTGCCATCGGCGACAGGGAGGGCTATGGCTACACCTTC. This sequence joins TRBV10-3 and TRBJ1-2; 7 nucleotides match TRBD1. V shed 8 bases and J 4 bases; nucleotides not matched to a gene: 7. The CDR3 extends over 13 amino acids. Germline CDR1 and CDR2: ENHRY and SYGVKD.

The table lists this clonotype with a few counts. The V call is TRBV7-2, the J call TRBJ1-1, with 7 bases lining up with TRBD1. Germline V gives CDR1 SGHTA, CDR2 FQGNSA. The CDR3 is 15 amino acids. V shed 1 base, J shed 5 bases, and the junction held 7 bases outside the gene matches. The chain's CDR3 is CASSLEHRGRTEAFF. The DNA for the CDR3 is TGTGCCAGCAGCTTAGAGCACAGGGGTCGGACTGAAGCTTTCTTT.

This clonotype was seen only a few times. The chain joins TRBV10-3 to TRBJ2-1; the match to TRBD2 covers 12 bases. The germline V gene encodes CDR1 ENHRY and CDR2 SYGVKD. Trimming removed 3 bases from V and 8 bases from J; junction bases left unmatched: 8. This CDR3 has 16 amino acids. The CDR3 sequence is CAISDFLAGGLDEQFF. DNA for the CDR3: TGTGCCATCAGTGATTTTCTAGCGGGGGGGCTCGATGAGCAGTTCTTC.

This chain uses TRBV6-2 or TRBV6-3 with TRBJ1-1; the D is unclear. CDR3 length: 13 amino acids. Germline V gene lookup returns CDR1 MNHEY and CDR2 SVGEGT. V was shortened by 7 bases and J by 4 bases, with 13 bases between the two germline ends. This CDR3 is CASTTTVTTEAFF. The CDR3 DNA reads as TGTGCCAGCACCACGACGGTGACCACTGAAGCTTTCTTT.

The CDR3 spells CSALSTGELFF. CDR3 bases: TGCAGCGCTCTTAGCACCGGGGAGCTGTTTTTT. The chain employs TRBV29-1 and TRBJ2-2, with no clear D. The CDR3 contains 11 residues. CDR1 and CDR2 from the germline V gene are SQVTM and ANQGSEA. With 7 bases removed from V and 4 bases from J, the gap between germline ends came to 7 bases.

A word on this clonotype: At one end the junction does not follow the germline gene, possibly because of a read error. The rearrangement links TRBV12-3 or TRBV12-4 to TRBJ1-5; 7 nucleotides agree with TRBD1. CDR3 size: 18 residues. CDR3 bases: TGTGCCAGCAGTTCCGGGACAGCGGCACCAAATAGCAATCGGCCCCAGCATTTT. The encoded protein is CASSSGTAAPNSNRPQHF.

The rearrangement joins TRBV4-3 to TRBJ1-6; 9 nucleotides line up with TRBD1. Germline V lookup: CDR1 LGHNA, CDR2 YSLEER. The CDR3 is 15 amino acids. Unmatched junction bases numbered 3, after V lost 3 bases and J lost 6 bases. The CDR3 loop reads CASSQDRGSNSPLHF. CDR3 DNA: TGCGCCAGCAGCCAGGACAGGGGATCTAATTCACCCCTCCACTTT.

The chain is built from TRBV6-2 or TRBV6-3 and TRBJ1-2; D is unclear. Germline assignment: CDR1 MNHEY and CDR2 SVGEGT. The germline V and J ends were trimmed by 0 bases and 5 bases, with 4 bases remaining between them. The CDR3 spans 12 residues. CDR3 in amino acids: CASSYSQYGYTF. The DNA for the CDR3 is TGTGCCAGCAGTTACTCGCAGTATGGCTACACCTTC.

This chain uses TRBV5-1 with TRBJ2-7; TRBD1 agrees at 9 bases. Trimming removed 4 bases from V and 6 bases from J; junction bases left unmatched: 17. Germline V gene data show CDR1 as SGHRS and CDR2 as YFSETQ. This CDR3 has 17 residues. The CDR3 DNA is TGCGCCAGCAGCGAGGGGACAGGGATCTCTTGGCGGCGCGAGCAGTACTTC. It is translated as CASSEGTGISWRREQYF. Looking up the rest from reference TRBV5-1 and TRBJ2-7 gives the full variable domain: KAGVTQTPRYLIKTRGQQVTLSCSPISGHRSVSWYQQTPGQGLQFLFEYFSETQRNKGNFPGRFSGRQFSNSRSEMNVSTLELGDSALYLCASSEGTGISWRREQYFGPGTRLTVT.

This clonotype was observed a few times. The chain uses TRBV7-2 and TRBJ2-7; D is possibly TRBD1 or TRBD2 (5 bases each). With 2 bases removed from V and 7 bases from J, the gap between germline ends came to 12 bases. This CDR3 comprises 13 residues. CDR1 is SGHTA, CDR2 FQGNSA, per germline. The DNA of the CDR3 is TGTGCCAGCAGCTTAAGAGCGGACAATGAGCAGTACTTC. This gives the protein CASSLRADNEQYF.